This T cell receptor beta chain was captured in a study of cytomegalovirus exposure and HLA in healthy donors. About this clone itself: Other DNA sequences in this specimen translate into the identical CDR3.

Whereas donors were nominally healthy upon sampling, unrecorded immune exposures were probable. This CDR3 has 15 amino acids. Germline-derived CDR1 and CDR2 are SGHAT and FQNNGV. J was trimmed by 4 bases and V by 5 bases; bases with no gene match: 11. PCR primers comprised 60 Vbeta and 13 Jbeta primers. Produced via immunoSEQ multiplex PCR; TCRdb's table is partial and in-frame only. The sample lists about 170,000 clones, about 82% seen once, with 0.75% to 0.9% in the top ten. The sample was PBMCs. This chain links TRBV11-2 with TRBJ2-7; 7 nucleotides agree with TRBD2. This clonotype was obtained from a woman between 18 and 29 years old in good health and CMV-seronegative. The CDR3 here is CASSPLAEHSYEQYF. The CDR3 region has the DNA TGTGCCAGCAGCCCCCTAGCGGAGCATAGTTACGAGCAGTACTTC.